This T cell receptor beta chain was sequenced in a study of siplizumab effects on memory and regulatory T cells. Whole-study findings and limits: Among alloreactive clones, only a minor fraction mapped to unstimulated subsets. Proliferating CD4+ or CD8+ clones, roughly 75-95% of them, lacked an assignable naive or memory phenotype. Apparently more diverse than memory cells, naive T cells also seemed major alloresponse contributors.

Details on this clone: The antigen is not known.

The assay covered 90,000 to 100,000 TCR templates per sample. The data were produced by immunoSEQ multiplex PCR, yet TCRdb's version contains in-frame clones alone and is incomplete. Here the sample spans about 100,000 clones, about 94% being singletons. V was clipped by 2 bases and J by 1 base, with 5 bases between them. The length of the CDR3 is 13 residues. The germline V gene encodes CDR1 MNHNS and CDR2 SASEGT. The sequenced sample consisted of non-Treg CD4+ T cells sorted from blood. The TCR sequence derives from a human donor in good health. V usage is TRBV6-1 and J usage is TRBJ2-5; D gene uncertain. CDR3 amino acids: CASSEWAQETQYF. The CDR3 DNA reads TGTGCCAGCAGTGAATGGGCCCAAGAGACCCAGTACTTC.